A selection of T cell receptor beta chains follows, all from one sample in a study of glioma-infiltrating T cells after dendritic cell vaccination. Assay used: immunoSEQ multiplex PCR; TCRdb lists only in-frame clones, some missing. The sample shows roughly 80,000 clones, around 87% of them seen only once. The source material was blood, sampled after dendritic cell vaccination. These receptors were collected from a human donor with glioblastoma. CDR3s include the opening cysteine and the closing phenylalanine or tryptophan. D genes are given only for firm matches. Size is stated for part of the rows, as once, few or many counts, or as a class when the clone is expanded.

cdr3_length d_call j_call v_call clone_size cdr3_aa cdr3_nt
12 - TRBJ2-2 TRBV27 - CASSFPTGELFF TGTGCCAGCAGTTTCCCAACCGGGGAGCTGTTTTTT
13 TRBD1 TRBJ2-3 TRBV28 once CASRLTGAATQYF TGTGCCAGCAGGCTAACAGGGGCTGCTACGCAGTATTTT
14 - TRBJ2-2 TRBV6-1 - CASSEQGYEGELFF TGTGCCAGCAGTGAACAGGGGTATGAAGGGGAGCTGTTTTTT
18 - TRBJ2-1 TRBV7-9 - CASSPPTLEADSYNEQFF TGTGCCAGCAGCCCACCCACCCTGGAAGCGGACTCCTACAATGAGCAGTTCTTC
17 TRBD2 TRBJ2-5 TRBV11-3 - CASSLGTSGRPQETQYF TGTGCCAGCAGCTTAGGGACTAGCGGGAGACCACAAGAGACCCAGTACTTC
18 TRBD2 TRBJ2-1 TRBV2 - CASTHSPGLAYSYNEQFF TGTGCCAGCACCCACTCCCCGGGACTAGCGTACTCCTACAATGAGCAGTTCTTC
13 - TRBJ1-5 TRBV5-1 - CASSLVGLQPQHF TGCGCCAGCAGCTTGGTGGGACTTCAGCCCCAGCATTTT
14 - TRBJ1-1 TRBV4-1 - CASSQGRPGTEAFF TGCGCCAGCAGCCAAGGGCGACCGGGAACTGAAGCTTTCTTT
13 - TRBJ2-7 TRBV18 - CASSYREGYEQYF TGTGCCAGCTCATACAGGGAAGGCTACGAGCAGTACTTC
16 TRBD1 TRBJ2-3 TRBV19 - CASTPGQGVSTDTQYF TGTGCCAGTACCCCTGGACAGGGGGTGAGCACAGATACGCAGTATTTT
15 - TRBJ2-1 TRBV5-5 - CASSLLGGGTQLQFF TGTGCCAGCAGCCTACTTGGCGGGGGCACACAATTGCAGTTCTTC
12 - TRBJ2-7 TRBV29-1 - CSVHTGSYEQYF TGCAGCGTCCACACGGGGAGCTACGAGCAGTACTTC
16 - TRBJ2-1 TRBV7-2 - CASSLSRPVDYNEQFF TGTGCCAGCAGTCTAAGCCGCCCTGTTGACTACAATGAGCAGTTCTTC
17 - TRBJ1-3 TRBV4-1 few CASSQDPRGSTGNTIYF TGCGCCAGCAGCCAAGATCCCAGGGGAAGTACTGGAAACACCATATATTTT
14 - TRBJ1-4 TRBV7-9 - CASSSQGTNEKLFF TGTGCCAGCAGCTCGCAGGGGACTAATGAAAAACTGTTTTTT
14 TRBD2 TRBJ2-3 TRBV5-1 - CASSYGLAGDTQYF TGCGCCAGCAGCTACGGACTAGCAGGAGATACGCAGTATTTT
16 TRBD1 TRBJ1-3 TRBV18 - CASSHGQVVSGNTIYF TGTGCCAGCTCACATGGACAGGTAGTCTCTGGAAACACCATATATTTT
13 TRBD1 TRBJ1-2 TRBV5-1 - CASRGPNSRGYTF TGCGCCAGTAGGGGGCCCAACTCGAGGGGCTACACCTTC
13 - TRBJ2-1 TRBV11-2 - CASSYRQYNEQFF TGTGCCAGCAGTTATCGACAGTACAATGAGCAGTTCTTC
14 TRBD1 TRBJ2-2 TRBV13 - CASNRDRGSGELFF TGTGCCAGCAACCGGGACAGGGGGTCGGGGGAGCTGTTTTTT
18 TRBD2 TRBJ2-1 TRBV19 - CASSISSWTSGASNEQFF TGTGCCAGTAGTATATCGTCGTGGACTAGCGGGGCGTCCAATGAGCAGTTCTTC
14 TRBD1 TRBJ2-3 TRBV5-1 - CASSLDRGTDTQYF TGCGCCAGCAGCCTCGACAGGGGCACAGATACGCAGTATTTT
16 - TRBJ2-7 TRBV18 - CASSPGAWGNSYEQYF TGTGCCAGCTCACCAGGGGCTTGGGGAAACTCCTACGAGCAGTACTTC
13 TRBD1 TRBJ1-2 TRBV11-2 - CASRETGGYGYTF TGTGCCAGCAGGGAGACAGGGGGCTATGGCTACACCTTC
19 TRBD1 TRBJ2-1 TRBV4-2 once CASSQDGQTGGDGYNEQFF TGTGCCAGCAGCCAAGATGGTCAAACAGGGGGCGACGGTTACAATGAGCAGTTCTTC
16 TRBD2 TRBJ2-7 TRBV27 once CASISDPGRARYEQYF TGTGCCAGCATATCGGACCCCGGGAGGGCCCGATACGAGCAGTACTTC
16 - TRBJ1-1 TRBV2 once CASSVRRQVMNTEAFF TGTGCCAGCAGTGTACGCCGACAGGTAATGAACACTGAAGCTTTCTTT
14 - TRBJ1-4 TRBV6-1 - CASSEDRVVEKLFF TGTGCCAGCAGTGAAGACAGGGTTGTAGAAAAACTGTTTTTT
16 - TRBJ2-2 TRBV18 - CASSPQTSKNTGELFF TGTGCCAGCTCACCACAAACTAGTAAAAACACCGGGGAGCTGTTTTTT
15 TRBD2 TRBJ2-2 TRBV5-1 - CASRASGGAGGELFF TGCGCCAGCAGAGCTAGCGGGGGGGCCGGCGGGGAGCTGTTTTTT
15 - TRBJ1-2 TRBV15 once CATSSGDTFGYGYTF TGTGCTACCAGCAGCGGGGACACCTTCGGGTATGGCTACACCTTC
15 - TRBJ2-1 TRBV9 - CASSVGSGSYNEQFF TGTGCCAGCAGCGTAGGGTCGGGGTCCTACAATGAGCAGTTCTTC
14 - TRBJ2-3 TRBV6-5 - CASSYTGPADTQYF TGTGCCAGCAGTTACACAGGGCCCGCAGATACGCAGTATTTT
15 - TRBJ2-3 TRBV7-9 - CASTITGYSTDTQYF TGTGCCAGCACGATAACGGGGTACAGCACAGATACGCAGTATTTT
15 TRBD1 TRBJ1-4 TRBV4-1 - CASSGRDSFNEKLFF TGCGCCAGCAGCGGCCGGGACAGCTTTAATGAAAAACTGTTTTTT
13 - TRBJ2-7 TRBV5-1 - CASSTSALSEQYF TGCGCCAGCAGCACGTCCGCGTTGTCGGAGCAGTACTTC
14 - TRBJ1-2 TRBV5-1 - CASSLATGIYGYTF TGCGCCAGCAGCTTGGCCACGGGGATTTATGGCTACACCTTC
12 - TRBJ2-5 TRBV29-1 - CSVDDIQETQYF TGCAGCGTTGATGACATCCAAGAGACCCAGTACTTC
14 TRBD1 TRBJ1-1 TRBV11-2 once CASSGAAGGPEAFF TGTGCCAGCAGCGGGGCGGCAGGGGGGCCTGAAGCTTTCTTT
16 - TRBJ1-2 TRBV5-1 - CASSLGHPGRDYGYTF TGCGCCAGCAGCTTGGGACACCCCGGGAGGGACTATGGCTACACCTTC
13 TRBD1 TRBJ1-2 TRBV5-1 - CASSSTGTYGYTF TGCGCCAGCAGCTCGACAGGGACCTATGGCTACACCTTC
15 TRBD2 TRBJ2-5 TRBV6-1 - CASSGTSGGQETQYF TGTGCCAGCAGTGGGACTAGCGGGGGGCAAGAGACCCAGTACTTC
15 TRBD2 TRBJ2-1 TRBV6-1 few CASSELAGGYNEQFF TGTGCCAGCAGTGAACTAGCGGGGGGTTACAATGAGCAGTTCTTC
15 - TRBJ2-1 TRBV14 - CASSYGQKGNNEQFF TGTGCCAGCAGCTACGGACAGAAGGGGAACAATGAGCAGTTCTTC
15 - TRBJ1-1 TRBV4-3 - CASSQDGGTNTEAFF TGCGCCAGCAGCCAAGATGGGGGCACGAACACTGAAGCTTTCTTT